Following are 8 T cell receptor beta chains from one sample sequenced in a study of T cells after yellow fever vaccination. From the 5' RACE reads, TCRdb called clonotypes with MiXCR, one entry per CDR3 protein. This table has about 320,000 distinct CDR3 sequences, around 4.4% appearing once. This sample comprised PBMCs, obtained 15 days after the yellow fever booster vaccination. The receptors derive from a man aged 18-30 years who received the YFV17D yellow fever vaccine.

This clonotype was observed at least ten times. The chain is built from TRBV4-1 and TRBJ1-2; D unclear. Germline V CDR1 and CDR2: MGHRA, YSYEKL. This CDR3 contains 15 residues. V dropped 4 bases and J dropped 3 bases, with 15 bases sitting between them. As DNA, the CDR3 is TGCGCCAGCAGCCGCACATCGGAAGGAGACTATGGCTACACCTTC. Translation: CASSRTSEGDYGYTF.

This clonotype has only a few counts. The chain carries TRBV4-1 and TRBJ2-1; a possible D gene is TRBD1 (7 bases). Per the germline V gene, CDR1 is MGHRA and CDR2 is YSYEKL. Trimming removed 1 base at V and 7 bases at J, with 20 bases between. The CDR3 consists of 17 residues. In DNA, the CDR3 is TGCGCCAGCAGCCAAGCCCCGGGCAGGGGGGATGTTAATGAGCAGTTCTTC. Amino acid sequence: CASSQAPGRGDVNEQFF.

This clonotype was found many times. The chain recombines TRBV10-3 with TRBJ2-1, with 11 nucleotides matching TRBD1. Germline V gives CDR1 ENHRY, CDR2 SYGVKD. This CDR3 region has 15 residues. V lost 4 bases, J lost 8 bases, and 7 bases stayed unmatched. The CDR3 sequence: CAISAPGQGVYEQFF. The CDR3 nucleotides read TGTGCCATCAGTGCACCGGGACAGGGGGTCTATGAGCAGTTCTTC.

This clonotype was counted a single time. The chain is built from TRBV5-4 and TRBJ2-7; 8 positions agree with TRBD2. The CDR3 sequence is 13 residues long. Losses at the gene ends were 4 bases for V and 4 bases for J; bases not matched to a gene: 4. CDR1 and CDR2 (germline): SGHNT, YYREEE (reference sequence). CDR3 amino acids: CASSKGLEYEQYF. In DNA, the CDR3 is TGTGCCAGCAGCAAGGGACTAGAATACGAGCAGTACTTC.

Many counts were recorded for this clonotype. V is TRBV6-5 and J is TRBJ2-2; D call uncertain. Looked up from germline, CDR1 is MNHEY and CDR2 is SVGAGI. Trimming removed 0 bases at V and 2 bases at J, with 7 bases between. This CDR3 is 15 amino acids long. CDR3 residues: CASSYSGSNTGELFF. As DNA, the CDR3 is TGTGCCAGCAGTTACTCGGGGTCTAACACCGGGGAGCTGTTTTTT.

This clonotype was detected many times. The chain couples TRBV20-1 to TRBJ2-3; D call uncertain. Per germline, CDR1 DFQATT and CDR2 SNEGSKA (reference sequence). Trimming left V 7 bases short and J 0 bases short, with 14 bases between. The CDR3 length is 14 residues. This CDR3 reads CSVRTGQSTDTQYF. DNA for the CDR3: TGCAGTGTTCGGACGGGCCAAAGCACAGATACGCAGTATTTT.

In this sample, this clonotype turned up many times. V usage is TRBV12-3 or TRBV12-4 and J usage is TRBJ1-4; D ambiguous. The CDR3 covers 13 residues. Trimming shortened V by 8 bases and J by 4 bases, and 11 bases separated the two germline ends. Here the CDR3 reads CASSSVYNEKLFF. The CDR3 coding sequence is TGTGCCAGCTCCTCAGTTTATAATGAAAAACTGTTTTTT.

This clonotype was recorded at least ten times. J is TRBJ1-1 and V is TRBV6-1, with D hard to call. Germline V gives CDR1 MNHNS, CDR2 SASEGT. CDR3 size: 12 residues. The V end was cut by 3 bases, the J end by 3 bases, with 5 bases between. CDR3 sequence reads: CASSDFDTEAFF. The CDR3, as DNA: TGTGCCAGCAGTGATTTCGACACTGAAGCTTTCTTT.